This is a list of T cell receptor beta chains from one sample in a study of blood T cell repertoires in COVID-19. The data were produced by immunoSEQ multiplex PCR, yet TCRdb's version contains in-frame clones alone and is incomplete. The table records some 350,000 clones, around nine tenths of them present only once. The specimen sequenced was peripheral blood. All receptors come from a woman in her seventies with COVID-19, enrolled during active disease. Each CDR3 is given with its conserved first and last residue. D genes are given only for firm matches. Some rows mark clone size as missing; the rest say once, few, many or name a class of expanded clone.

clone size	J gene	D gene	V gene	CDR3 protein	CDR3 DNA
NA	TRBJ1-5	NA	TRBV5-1	CASSLSGNQPQHF	TGCGCCAGCAGCTTGTCAGGGAATCAGCCCCAGCATTTT
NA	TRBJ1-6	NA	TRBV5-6	CASSLEAGLNSPLHF	TGTGCCAGCAGCTTGGAGGCGGGACTAAATTCACCCCTCCACTTT
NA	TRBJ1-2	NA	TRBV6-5	CASRIAANYGYTF	TGTGCCAGCAGAATCGCAGCTAACTATGGCTACACCTTC
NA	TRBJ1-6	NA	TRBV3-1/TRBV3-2	CASSLNLNSPLHF	TGTGCCAGCAGCCTAAATTTGAATTCACCCCTCCACTTT
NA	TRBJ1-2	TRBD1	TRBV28	CASSDWTGYKSGYTF	TGTGCCAGCAGTGACTGGACAGGGTATAAAAGTGGCTACACCTTC
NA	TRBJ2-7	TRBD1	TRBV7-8	CASSPTGEEQYF	TGTGCCAGCAGCCCTACAGGGGAGGAGCAGTACTTC
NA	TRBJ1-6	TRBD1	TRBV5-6	CASSRSDRGYNSPLHF	TGTGCCAGCAGCCGTTCGGACAGGGGGTATAATTCACCCCTCCACTTT
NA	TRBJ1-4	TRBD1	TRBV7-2	CASSLWDSKKLFF	TGTGCCAGCAGCTTGTGGGACAGTAAAAAACTGTTTTTT
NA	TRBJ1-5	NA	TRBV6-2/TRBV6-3	CASSKYSNQPQHF	TGTGCCAGCAGTAAATATAGCAATCAGCCCCAGCATTTT
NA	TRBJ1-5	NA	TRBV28	CASSQASGEPQHF	TGTGCCAGCAGCCAGGCATCGGGGGAGCCCCAGCATTTT
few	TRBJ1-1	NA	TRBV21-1	CASSSIRGQGAVRAFF	TGTGCCAGCAGCTCTATCAGGGGACAGGGGGCGGTTCGAGCTTTCTTT
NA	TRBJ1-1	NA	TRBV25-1	CASSDPGVITEAFF	TGTGCCAGCAGTGATCCCGGGGTAATCACTGAAGCTTTCTTT
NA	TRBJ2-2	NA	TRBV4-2	CASSQHYNTGELFF	TGTGCCAGCAGCCAACACTACAACACCGGGGAGCTGTTTTTT
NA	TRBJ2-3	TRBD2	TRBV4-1	CASSQLFQRGWTDTQYF	TGCGCCAGCAGCCAACTTTTTCAGCGGGGCTGGACAGATACGCAGTATTTT
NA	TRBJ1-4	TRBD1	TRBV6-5	CASRRTGGQEKLFF	TGTGCCAGCAGGAGGACAGGGGGGCAGGAAAAACTGTTTTTT
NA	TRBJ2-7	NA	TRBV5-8	CASSLEGRGYEQYF	TGTGCCAGCAGCTTGGAGGGCAGGGGCTACGAGCAGTACTTC
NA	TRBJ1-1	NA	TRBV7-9	CASSLVGPGASTEAFF	TGTGCCAGCAGCTTAGTAGGACCAGGGGCGAGCACTGAAGCTTTCTTT
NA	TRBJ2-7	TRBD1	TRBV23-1	CASSQSGGDRDYYEQYF	TGCGCCAGCAGTCAATCTGGGGGAGACAGGGATTACTACGAGCAGTACTTC
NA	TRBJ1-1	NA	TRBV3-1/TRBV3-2	CASSQDRANTEAFF	TGTGCCAGCAGCCAAGACAGGGCGAACACTGAAGCTTTCTTT
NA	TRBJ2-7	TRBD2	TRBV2	CASTQPGGYEQYF	TGTGCCAGCACCCAACCGGGGGGCTACGAGCAGTACTTC
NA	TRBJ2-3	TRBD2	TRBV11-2	CASSSRSGGTDTQYF	TGTGCCAGCAGCTCGCGTAGCGGGGGCACAGATACGCAGTATTTT
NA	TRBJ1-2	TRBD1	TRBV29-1	CSVPGTGGIYYGYTF	TGCAGCGTCCCCGGGACAGGGGGCATTTACTATGGCTACACCTTC
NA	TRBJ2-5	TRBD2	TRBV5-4	CASSRGGTETQYF	TGTGCCAGCAGTCGCGGGGGGACGGAGACCCAGTACTTC
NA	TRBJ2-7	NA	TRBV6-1	CASSENREGKQYF	TGTGCCAGCAGTGAAAACAGGGAAGGAAAGCAGTACTTC
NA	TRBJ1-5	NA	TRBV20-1	CSASSGDQPQHF	TGCAGTGCTAGTAGCGGGGATCAGCCCCAGCATTTT
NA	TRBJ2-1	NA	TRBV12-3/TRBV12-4	CASSFGQGQFF	TGTGCCAGCAGTTTCGGACAAGGGCAGTTCTTC
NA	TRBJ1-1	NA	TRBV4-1	CASSQGGPLKAFF	TGCGCCAGCAGCCAAGGTGGGCCCCTCAAAGCTTTCTTT
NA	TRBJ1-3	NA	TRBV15	CATSRDAGGNGNTIYF	TGTGCCACCAGCAGAGATGCGGGGGGAAATGGAAACACCATATATTTT
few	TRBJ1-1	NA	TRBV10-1	CASRHNQNTEAFF	TGCGCCAGCAGACACAACCAGAACACTGAAGCTTTCTTT
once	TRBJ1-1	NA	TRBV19	CASSAYETAEAFF	TGTGCCAGTAGTGCTTACGAGACAGCGGAAGCTTTCTTT
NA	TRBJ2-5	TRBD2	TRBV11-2	CASSGRLAGETQYF	TGTGCCAGCAGCGGCCGACTAGCGGGTGAGACCCAGTACTTC
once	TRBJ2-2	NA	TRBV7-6	CASSLGQATGELFF	TGTGCCAGCAGCTTAGGGCAGGCCACCGGGGAGCTGTTTTTT
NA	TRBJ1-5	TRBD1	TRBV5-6	CASSFDRTGGQPQHF	TGTGCCAGCAGCTTTGATCGGACAGGGGGCCAGCCCCAGCATTTT
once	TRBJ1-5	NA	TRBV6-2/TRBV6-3	CASSYSVSNQPQHF	TGTGCCAGCAGTTACAGCGTTAGCAATCAGCCCCAGCATTTT
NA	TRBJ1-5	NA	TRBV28	CASRETLFLSVTGQPQHF	TGTGCCAGCAGGGAGACTCTTTTCCTCTCCGTCACAGGGCAGCCCCAGCATTTT
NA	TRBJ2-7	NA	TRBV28	CASSLSDTTYEQYF	TGTGCCAGCAGTTTATCGGACACCACCTACGAGCAGTACTTC